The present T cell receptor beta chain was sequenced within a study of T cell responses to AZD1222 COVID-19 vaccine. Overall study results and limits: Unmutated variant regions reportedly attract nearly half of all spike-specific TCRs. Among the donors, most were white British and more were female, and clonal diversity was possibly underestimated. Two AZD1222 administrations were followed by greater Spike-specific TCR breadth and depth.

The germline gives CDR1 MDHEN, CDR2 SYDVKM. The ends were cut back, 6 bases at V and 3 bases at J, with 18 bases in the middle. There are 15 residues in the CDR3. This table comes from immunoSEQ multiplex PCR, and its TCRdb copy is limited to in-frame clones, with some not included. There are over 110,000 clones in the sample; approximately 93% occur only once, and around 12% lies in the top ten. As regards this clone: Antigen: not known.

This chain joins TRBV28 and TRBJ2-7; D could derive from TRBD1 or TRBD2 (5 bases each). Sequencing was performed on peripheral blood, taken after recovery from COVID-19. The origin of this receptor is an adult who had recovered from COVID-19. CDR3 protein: CASSPSGTPNYEQYF. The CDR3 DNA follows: TGTGCCAGCAGCCCATCCGGGACCCCAAACTACGAGCAGTACTTC.